This T cell receptor (beta chain) originates from a study of T cell responses to AZD1222 COVID-19 vaccine. Points from the study as a whole: Baseline serology detected seropositivity in only six AZD1222 recipients. Donors skewed white British and female; clonal diversity was possibly underestimated. The repertoires were collected only after the peak T cell response. Spike-specific TCR breadth and depth were elevated following two AZD1222 doses.

Sequencing was performed with immunoSEQ multiplex PCR; in TCRdb, only in-frame clones are kept and a portion is missing. The data show 95,000 to 150,000 clones, 75% to 90% seen once. Of note for this clone: What it binds is not known.

Deletions cut 2 bases from V and 9 bases from J, with 14 bases between. Germline CDR1 MNHEY, CDR2 SMNVEV (reference sequence). This CDR3 contains 14 residues. The V and J genes are TRBV27 and TRBJ2-1; possibly TRBD1 or TRBD2 for D (6 bases each). This specimen consisted of peripheral blood, obtained on day 0 of AZD1222 vaccination. The TCR comes from an adult in good health. The CDR3 loop is CASSLASGALEQFF. CDR3 nucleotides: TGTGCCAGCAGTTTAGCGTCGGGGGCTCTTGAGCAGTTCTTC.